The entry below describes one T cell receptor beta chain. This clone has a handful of counts. What antigen it recognizes has not been identified. Base quality data are lacking; no much larger clone is found one base away. The data stem from a study of vaccination effects on CD4 cells after COVID-19 (dated by TCRdb to between 2022 and 2023). About the study as a whole: Each participant got two doses of an mRNA SARS-CoV-2 vaccine, either BNT162b2 or mRNA-1273. SARS-CoV-2 spike-specific CD4+ TCR repertoires were compared before and after mRNA vaccination in COVID-19 convalescent patients and in infection-naive vaccine recipients. Altogether, around ten COVID-19 convalescent patients and 4 SARS-CoV-2-naive healthy vaccine recipients made up the full study. Cultures from other donors in the study were sequenced using the Oncomine TCR Beta short-read assay on an Illumina iSeq 100. Broader findings and caveats from the paper: Limitations of the study were the small number of convalescent patients and the absence of early post-infection timepoints. At late post-vaccination timepoints, both infection-induced and vaccine-induced clones showed marked clonal contraction, consistent with waning T cell responses. Among healthy vaccine recipients, nearly all vaccine-induced clones were SARS-CoV-2 mono-reactive, and only 1 of 255 was cross-reactive with common cold coronaviruses.

The CDR3 spans 15 residues, from the cysteine through the phenylalanine. Just the 45-base CDR3 DNA is kept, in frame starting at base 1. V is cut by 5 bases and J by 1 base, and the space between the germline ends is 14 bases. For CDR1 and CDR2, the germline V gene lists MNHEY and SVGAGI. Library prep was done by the immunoSEQ multiplex PCR assay. DNA from the cultured and isolated CD4+ T cells underwent TCR beta CDR3 sequencing. As for how the authors treated the data: Non-productive TCR sequences were removed and reads were trimmed to the CDR3 region, keeping CDR3s of at least 7 amino acids. Antigen-specific clonotypes were identified using the MANAFEST web app by comparison of expansion in peptide wells against reference cultures. For clones to be considered positive, expansion at FDR<0.05 versus reference and all other wells, an odds ratio above 5, and a frequency above 0.1% in two replicate wells were required. Clonotypes significantly expanded in SARS-CoV-2 spike wells and in at least one common cold coronavirus spike condition were defined as cross-reactive. Using the stringdist R package, CDR3 similarity was measured by Levenshtein distance, and unrooted trees were constructed with ape in R 3.6.1. This immuneACCESS table, as held by TCRdb, lists in-frame sequences with V and J called but not all clones. Of the missing ones, under half trace to an unresolved V gene in checked studies; the others have no known cause. That table furnishes V, J and clone size, whereas the DNA furnished D and trimming. Recorded for this sample are about 24,000 clones; 76% of them occurred a single time. The ten top clones hold 9% to 12% of the sample.

The ViraFEST assay stimulated PBMC with viral peptide pools and then used TCR sequencing to identify antigen-specific CD4+ T cell clonotypes by expansion. After approximately 11 days of culture, CD4+ T cells were isolated with the EasySep CD4+ T cell isolation kit. Healthy vaccine recipients had no prior SARS-CoV-2 infection, confirmed by negative nucleocapsid antibodies before and after vaccination. Each well held two million PBMC cultured in IMDM containing roughly 5.1% human AB serum, about 10 IU/ml IL-2 and gentamicin, along with around 9.4 ug/ml peptides. On days 3 and 7, half of the culture medium was replaced with fresh IL-2-containing medium. Unless otherwise noted, each peptide stimulation condition was cultured in triplicate wells. PBMC were separated from whole blood using Ficoll-Paque Plus gradient centrifugation and were then either cryopreserved at -140C or used fresh. Overlapping peptide pools spanned the spike proteins of SARS-CoV-2 and the common cold coronaviruses HCoV-NL63, HCoV-OC43 and HCoV-229E. The QIAamp micro DNA kit was used to extract genomic DNA from the cultured CD4+ T cells.

The rearranged chain carries TRBV6-5 and TRBJ2-5; TRBD1 is perhaps the D gene, given 5 matching bases. The clonotype originates from a human donor who received a COVID-19 vaccine. The specimen was CD4+ T cells from PBMCs cultured with HCoV-NL63 spike peptides, collected before COVID-19 vaccination. Taken with the paper, the label for cell subset or site translates to: HCoV-NL63 spike overlapping peptide pool stimulation. The CDR3 region: CASSLEWTPQETQYF. The DNA reads as follows: TGTGCCAGCAGTCTCGAGTGGACACCCCAAGAGACCCAGTACTTC.